Following are 23 T cell receptor beta chains from one sample sequenced in a study of T cells in Graves' hyperthyroidism and ophthalmopathy. It was RNA transcripts that yielded the amplified TCR beta CDR3 regions. A first-round RT-PCR of the TCR CDR3 used the HTBI primer set. TCRdb itself ran the multiplex PCR reads through MiXCR, one entry per CDR3 protein. The sample lists roughly 500,000 distinct CDR3 sequences, 15% to 20% occurring once. Sequenced input: blood. These receptors all stem from a woman in her thirties with Graves' ophthalmopathy.

This clonotype was found many times. The chain employs TRBV6-1 and TRBJ2-7, with 8 bases fitting TRBD1. The V segment lost 4 bases and the J segment 7 bases; nucleotides outside the gene matches: 6. CDR1 is MNHNS and CDR2 is SASEGT in the germline V gene. CDR3 length: 13 amino acids. CDR3 DNA: TGTGCCAGCAGTGCCCAGGGGGCAAGTGAGCAGTACTTC. Residues: CASSAQGASEQYF.

The chain is built from TRBV10-3 and TRBJ1-1; the D gene is possibly TRBD1 (5 bases). The ends were cut back, 7 bases at V and 10 bases at J, with 16 bases in the middle. Germline assignment: CDR1 ENHRY and CDR2 SYGVKD. This CDR3 region has 12 residues. CDR3 loop: CAITHSSGGAFF. For the CDR3, the DNA is TGTGCCATCACCCATAGTTCCGGGGGAGCTTTCTTT.

This clonotype showed up just a few times. The chain uses TRBV7-2 and TRBJ2-5; 11 bases agree with TRBD1. The ends lost 5 bases at V and 4 bases at J; junction bases unmatched: 9. The CDR3 spans 16 residues. CDR1 is SGHTA, CDR2 FQGNSA, per germline. This chain's CDR3 is CASSRRTGGFGETQYF. The CDR3 nucleotides are TGTGCCAGCAGCCGTCGGACAGGGGGCTTTGGAGAGACCCAGTACTTC.

V usage is TRBV6-6 and J usage is TRBJ1-3, with 7 bases aligning to TRBD1. The CDR3 is 16 amino acids. Germline lookup yields CDR1 MNHNY and CDR2 SVGAGI (reference sequence). J gave up 1 base and V 0 bases, and 3 bases lay outside the gene matches. The DNA for the CDR3 is TGTGCCAGCAGTTACTCCGGCAGGGGGTCTGGAAACACCATATATTTT. Its translation: CASSYSGRGSGNTIYF.

V is TRBV9 and J is TRBJ2-2, with D perhaps assigned TRBD1 or TRBD2 (5 bases each). CDR3 size: 16 residues. Germline V gene lookup returns CDR1 SGDLS and CDR2 YYNGEE. The V end lost 3 bases, the J end lost 0 bases, and 12 bases lay between the germline ends. The CDR3 spells CASSARDGSNTGELFF. CDR3 bases: TGTGCCAGCAGCGCCAGGGACGGTTCGAACACCGGGGAGCTGTTTTTT.

The gene calls are TRBV4-3 and TRBJ2-3; 7 positions agree with TRBD1. This CDR3 is built from 18 residues. Germline CDR1 LGHNA, CDR2 YSLEER. Losses at the gene ends were 0 bases for V and 4 bases for J; bases not matched to a gene: 13. In nucleotides, the CDR3 is TGCGCCAGCAGCCAAGATGGATTCGACAGGGCTCTTGCAGATACGCAGTATTTT. This codes for CASSQDGFDRALADTQYF.

The chain combines TRBV13 with TRBJ1-4, with D possibly being TRBD1 (5 bases). The CDR3 runs 14 residues. V lost 5 bases to trimming and J lost 8 bases, with 15 bases between them. Germline values: CDR1 PRHDT, CDR2 FYEKMQ (reference sequence). The CDR3, as DNA: TGTGCCAGCAGCCCCTCGGACATCCGAGAAAAACTGTTTTTT. It encodes CASSPSDIREKLFF.

V gene TRBV5-1 combines with J gene TRBJ2-1; D tentatively reads TRBD1 or TRBD2 (5 bases each). This CDR3 comprises 14 residues. Trimming took 3 bases from V and 5 from J, leaving 12 bases between them. Germline-derived CDR1 and CDR2 are SGHRS and YFSETQ. DNA for the CDR3: TGCGCCAGCAGCTGGCCGGGACGGGACAATGAGCAGTTCTTC. Translation gives CASSWPGRDNEQFF.

This sequence joins TRBV19 and TRBJ2-3; TRBD2 aligns across 11 bases. CDR3 length: 15 amino acids. Germline V lookup: CDR1 LNHDA, CDR2 SQIVND (reference sequence). V lost 8 bases to trimming and J lost 2 bases; unmatched junction nucleotides: 6. CDR3 residues: CASGLAGANTDTQYF. CDR3 in DNA: TGTGCCAGTGGACTAGCGGGCGCCAACACAGATACGCAGTATTTT.

This clonotype appeared many times. This rearrangement joins TRBV28 to TRBJ1-3; D ambiguous. Trimming pared 8 bases from V and 0 bases from J, leaving 20 bases between. Germline lookup yields CDR1 MDHEN and CDR2 SYDVKM. The CDR3 sequence is 17 residues long. As DNA, the CDR3 is TGTGCCAGCCCTCTCCCCTCGTGTAAAAACTCTGGAAACACCATATATTTT. Translating it yields CASPLPSCKNSGNTIYF.

This clonotype has only a few counts. This chain connects TRBV12-3 or TRBV12-4 to TRBJ2-1; TRBD2 matches at 7 bases. V was pared by 8 bases and J by 6 bases, with 13 bases of the junction left unmatched. The CDR3 totals 15 residues. DNA for the CDR3: TGTGCCAGCTCCCGCAGCGGGAATATTGGCAATGAGCAGTTCTTC. Translating gives CASSRSGNIGNEQFF.

This CDR3 reads CASRFNNEQFF. In DNA, the CDR3 is TGTGCCAGCAGATTTAACAATGAGCAGTTCTTC. The genes are TRBV12-3 or TRBV12-4 and TRBJ2-1; D is ambiguous. This CDR3 has 11 residues. V was shortened by 6 bases and J by 5 bases, with 5 bases between the two germline ends.

This clonotype showed up just a few times. The chain joins TRBV27 to TRBJ2-2, with D hard to call. This CDR3 comprises 12 residues. The germline V gene encodes CDR1 MNHEY and CDR2 SMNVEV (reference sequence). The ends were cut back, 3 bases at V and 4 bases at J, with 3 bases in the middle. The CDR3 loop reads CASSFPTGELFF. CDR3 DNA sequence: TGTGCCAGCAGTTTCCCCACCGGGGAGCTGTTTTTT.

At least ten counts were recorded for this clonotype. The V gene is TRBV29-1, the J gene TRBJ2-1; 11 bases line up with TRBD2. The CDR3 is made up of 15 amino acids. Germline values: CDR1 SQVTM, CDR2 ANQGSEA. The junction had 7 bases not matched to a gene; V was cut back by 3 bases and J by 6 bases. CDR3 nucleotide sequence: TGCAGCGTTGAGTTACCTAGCGGGAGGACCAATGAGCAGTTCTTC. This encodes CSVELPSGRTNEQFF.

This clonotype has a count of ten or more. This rearrangement joins TRBV7-9 to TRBJ2-1; tentatively, D is TRBD1 (6 bases). Trimming pared 5 bases from V and 8 bases from J, leaving 16 bases between. CDR3 length equals 14 residues. From germline, CDR1 is SEHNR and CDR2 FQNEAQ (reference sequence). In DNA, the CDR3 is TGTGCCAGCAGCCATTGGACAGATCAAGATGAGCAGTTCTTC. It encodes CASSHWTDQDEQFF.

This clonotype has a count of ten or more. Here the CDR3 reads CASVGQQETQYF. Written as DNA, the CDR3 is TGTGCCAGCGTGGGACAGCAAGAGACCCAGTACTTC. V gene TRBV6-1 combines with J gene TRBJ2-5, with 7 nucleotides matching TRBD1. The CDR3 is 12 amino acids. After removal of 8 bases from V and 2 bases from J, the junction contained 2 bases not matched to a gene. Germline V gene data show CDR1 as MNHNS and CDR2 as SASEGT.

This clonotype was counted many times. The rearrangement joins TRBV20-1 to TRBJ1-5; D remains ambiguous. The germline CDR1 and CDR2 sequences are DFQATT and SNEGSKA (reference sequence). V dropped 5 bases and J dropped 0 bases, with 11 bases sitting between them. The CDR3 is 14 residues long. In DNA form, the CDR3 reads TGCAGTGCTGCGACCGAGTATAGCAATCAGCCCCAGCATTTT. This encodes CSAATEYSNQPQHF.

This clonotype appeared many times. The chain links TRBV6-1 to TRBJ2-4; weak D call: TRBD2 (6 bases). The CDR3 contains 13 residues. Trimming stripped 5 bases from V and 3 bases from J, with 8 bases between. Germline V gene sequence: CDR1 MNHNS, CDR2 SASEGT. The CDR3 region is CASSIGSKNIQYF. The CDR3 nucleotides read TGTGCCAGCAGTATCGGGAGCAAAAACATTCAGTACTTC.

This clonotype was observed a few times. The CDR3 nucleotides read TGTGCCAGCAGCCCCGAGGTTGGGGGGACAGGGGACGAGCAGTACTTC. It specifies CASSPEVGGTGDEQYF. This chain uses TRBV5-8 with TRBJ2-7, with 10 bases aligning to TRBD1. CDR1 is SGHTS and CDR2 is YDEGEE in the germline V gene. V dropped 4 bases and J dropped 5; count of bases not matched to a gene: 12. The CDR3 covers 16 residues.

At least ten counts were recorded for this clonotype. V gene TRBV6-5 combines with J gene TRBJ2-1; no reliable D call. V gave up 2 bases and J gave up 5 bases, with 7 bases separating them. The CDR3 contains 13 residues. From germline, CDR1 is MNHEY and CDR2 SVGAGI. CDR3 nucleotides: TGTGCCAGCAGTTACGAAATTGACAATGAGCAGTTCTTC. Its protein product is CASSYEIDNEQFF.

This clonotype was seen at least ten times. The chain joins TRBV3-1 to TRBJ2-1, with D uncertain. The germline gives CDR1 LGHDT, CDR2 YNNKEL (reference sequence). The CDR3 length is 13 residues. V was clipped by 2 bases and J by 6 bases, with 8 bases between them. CDR3 coding DNA: TGTGCCAGCAGCCAACTAAGAATCAATGAGCAGTTCTTC. Its translation: CASSQLRINEQFF.

This clonotype was seen many times. The rearrangement joins TRBV18 to TRBJ2-1, with unresolved D. V was clipped by 0 bases and J by 14 bases, with 17 bases between them. The CDR3 is 14 residues long. Germline V gene data show CDR1 as KGHSH and CDR2 as LQKENI. Written as DNA, the CDR3 is TGTGCCAGCTCACCACCAGCAATGGAGTGGGGAAAGTTCTTC. It specifies CASSPPAMEWGKFF.

The table lists this clonotype with many counts. The chain uses TRBV7-2 and TRBJ2-3, with 7 bases lining up with TRBD2. Per the germline V gene, CDR1 is SGHTA and CDR2 is FQGNSA. CDR3 length equals 17 residues. Unmatched junction bases numbered 12, after V lost 3 bases and J lost 3 bases. The CDR3 sequence is CASSFLPLGGRTDTQYF. DNA of the CDR3: TGTGCCAGCAGCTTCCTCCCTCTTGGCGGGAGAACAGATACGCAGTATTTT.